This T cell receptor beta chain was sequenced for a study of tumor-infiltrating lymphocytes in oesophageal squamous cell carcinoma. This clonotype was seen repeatedly, ten times or more. The CDR3 sequence is 17 residues long. CDR1 is LNHDA and CDR2 is SQIVND in the germline V gene (reference sequence). Unmatched junction bases numbered 11, after V lost 3 bases and J lost 7 bases. In TCRdb, the PCR reads were re-called with MiXCR into one record per CDR3 protein. The sample includes roughly 21,000 distinct CDR3 sequences, around two fifths of them seen just once. The sequenced material came from esophageal tumor tissue. The origin of this receptor is a male donor with esophageal squamous cell carcinoma. This chain links TRBV19 with TRBJ2-1, with 11 bases matching TRBD2. The CDR3 DNA reads as TGTGCCAGTAGTATCTACGAGACTAGCGGGAAGACAAATGAGCAGTTCTTC. Its protein is CASSIYETSGKTNEQFF.